This T cell receptor beta chain came from a study of memory CD8 T cells in hepatitis C reinfection. Study information: Chronic HCV followed reinfection in a couple of donors who cleared primary infection. Peak reinfection sampling occurred 3 to 8 weeks after detected reinfection. Study-wide results and limits: With 4 to 6 donors, public clonotype conclusions could not be definitive.

Time point here: peak reinfection, 3 to 8 weeks after reinfection detection. The sorted cells went straight to TCR sequencing with no prior in vitro expansion. Trimming stripped 3 bases from V and 6 bases from J, with 7 bases between. The germline V gene encodes CDR1 SGDLS and CDR2 YYNGEE. The CDR3 has 11 amino acids. Profiling relied on immunoSEQ multiplex PCR, and the TCRdb table lists in-frame clones only, not all of them. The sample comprises around 47,000 clones, around nine tenths of which are singletons, and around 1.2% rests with the top ten. About this clone itself: The antigen remains undetermined.

Sequenced: naive CD8+ T cells sorted from blood. The chain uses TRBV9 and TRBJ2-7, with a tentative D call TRBD2 (6 bases). The clonotype comes from a man younger than 35 with hepatitis C virus infection. The CDR3: CASSGGGEQYF. The CDR3, as DNA: TGTGCCAGCAGCGGGGGAGGCGAGCAGTACTTC.